This T cell receptor beta chain was recorded in a study of blood T cell repertoires in COVID-19 (dated by TCRdb to the early 2020s). In terms of the full investigation: Collaborator samples came from the United States, Italy and Spain and covered acute and convalescent phases of COVID-19. The repertoires were released in a freely available public database intended as a resource for research on the immune response to SARS-CoV-2. The dataset comprised deeply sampled blood TCRbeta repertoires from subjects exposed to, actively infected with, or recovered from COVID-19. Samples came from the ongoing ImmuneRACE study (first 160 participants) plus 1,254 subjects from 6 global collaborators. Where available, HLA class I and class II types were taken from metadata supplied by the sample provider and were not determined by assay-based typing. The material from the prospective study consisted of cDNA or gDNA derived from T cells, B-cell-depleted T cells, or PBMCs. A de-identified subject ID, COVID-19 status, age in years and sex were almost always included in the sample metadata.

At one collaborating source in Seattle, patients were enrolled during active infection and were followed longitudinally through the course of disease. The collaborating institutions used their own protocols to collect whole blood in K2EDTA tubes. For TCRbeta analysis, collaborators shipped samples as frozen whole blood, isolated PBMCs, or DNA extracted from either of those sample types. What the study reported, not specific to this receptor: How much clinical and demographic metadata was included differed by source and by participant, and the metadata was provided uncurated.

TCRbeta CDR3 regions were amplified from genomic DNA by means of the immunoSEQ Assay, a bias-controlled multiplex PCR. The original methods were these. Nucleated cell counts per sample were estimated from amplification of reference gene primers within the assay. To quantify the absolute abundance of each unique TCRbeta CDR3 rearrangement, sequence reads were collapsed and filtered. For each sample, productive Simpson clonality was calculated as the square root of Simpson's diversity index over productive rearrangements. As stored in TCRdb, this immuneACCESS dataset retains in-frame rearrangements with V and J assigned. A fraction of the clones does not appear; measured against another copy, unresolved V genes explain less than half of the discrepancy, and the remainder lacks a known reason. V and J calls and clone size follow that table, whereas D and trimming were derived from the DNA. The sample records under 95,000 clones, around 85% of which are singletons. In total, the top ten clones hold 3% of the sample.

The germline V gene (reference sequence) gives CDR1 as LNHDA and CDR2 as SQIVND. Including the terminal cysteine and phenylalanine, the CDR3 comprises 16 residues. Just CDR3 DNA is preserved here, 48 bases in frame from base 1. V lost 5 bases and J lost 0 bases; the stretch between them is 14 bases long. In regard to this clone: Its antigen has not been determined. It has no much larger one-base neighbor in the sample; base qualities were not kept.

The sample was peripheral blood. This receptor was identified in a woman aged 80 or older with COVID-19, enrolled during active disease. Recombination linked TRBV19 to TRBJ1-3, with an unclear D gene assignment. For the CDR3, the sequence is CASSLGVAGSGNTIYF. The DNA reads TGTGCCAGTAGTCTCGGGGTCGCTGGCTCTGGAAACACCATATATTTT.